The T cell receptor beta chain under discussion was sequenced for a study of cytomegalovirus exposure and HLA in healthy donors. Researchers ran the PCR with 60 Vbeta and 13 Jbeta primers. Method: immunoSEQ multiplex PCR; TCRdb's copy keeps in-frame clones and lacks some. Of over 60,000 clones listed, roughly 82% are singletons. Germline V lookup: CDR1 SQVTM, CDR2 ANQGSEA. The length of the CDR3 is 13 residues. V shed 4 bases and J shed 6 bases, with 15 bases lying between them. The material sequenced was PBMCs. The chain uses TRBV29-1 and TRBJ1-1; D is uncertain. The clonotype originates from a man in his 70s in good health and CMV-seronegative. The CDR3 here is CSVVQGLGAEAFF. The CDR3 coding sequence is TGCAGCGTTGTACAAGGCTTGGGCGCTGAAGCTTTCTTT.